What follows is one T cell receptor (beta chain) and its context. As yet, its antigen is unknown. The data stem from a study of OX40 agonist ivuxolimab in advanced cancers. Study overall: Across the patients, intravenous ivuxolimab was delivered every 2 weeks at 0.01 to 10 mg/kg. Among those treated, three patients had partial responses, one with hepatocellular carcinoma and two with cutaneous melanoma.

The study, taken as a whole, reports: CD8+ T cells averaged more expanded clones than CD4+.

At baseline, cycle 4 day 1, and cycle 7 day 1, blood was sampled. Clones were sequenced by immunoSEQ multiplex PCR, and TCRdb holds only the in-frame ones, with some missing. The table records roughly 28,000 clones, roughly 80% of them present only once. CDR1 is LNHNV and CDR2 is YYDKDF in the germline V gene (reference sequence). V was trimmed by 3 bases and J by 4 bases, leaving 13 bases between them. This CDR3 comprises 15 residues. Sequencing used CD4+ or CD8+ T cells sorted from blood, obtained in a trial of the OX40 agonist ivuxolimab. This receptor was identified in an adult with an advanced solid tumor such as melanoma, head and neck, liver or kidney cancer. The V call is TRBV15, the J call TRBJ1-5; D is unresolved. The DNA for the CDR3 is TGTGCCACCAGCAGGGGGTTAGGCCTAAATCAGCCCCAGCATTTT. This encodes CATSRGLGLNQPQHF.